These 27 T cell receptor beta chains came from one sample sequenced in a study of blood T cell repertoires in COVID-19. The assay was immunoSEQ multiplex PCR, and TCRdb's table has in-frame clones only and misses some. The sample lists over 110,000 clones; roughly 88% were seen once. Sequenced sample: peripheral blood. The receptors derive from a human donor in a cohort sampled during active COVID-19.

The CDR3 loop is CASSASVVPGGTEAFF. The DNA of the CDR3 is TGTGCCAGCAGCGCAAGCGTGGTTCCCGGGGGCACTGAAGCTTTCTTT. The V call is TRBV3-1 (or the pseudogene TRBV3-2), the J call TRBJ1-1, with D possibly matching TRBD1 (5 bases). There are 16 residues in the CDR3. In germline, CDR1 is LGHDT, CDR2 YNNKEL (reference sequence). The germline V and J ends were trimmed by 5 bases and 4 bases, with 20 bases remaining between them.

The gene calls are TRBV25-1 and TRBJ2-1; the D gene is possibly TRBD2 (6 bases). The CDR3 spans 15 residues. Germline lookup yields CDR1 MGHDK and CDR2 SYGVNS. V was shortened by 4 bases and J by 4 bases, with 14 bases between the two germline ends. The CDR3 loop is CASSGSGTQYNEQFF. CDR3 coding DNA: TGTGCCAGCAGTGGTTCCGGGACTCAATACAATGAGCAGTTCTTC.

The chain carries TRBV25-1 and TRBJ1-1; 7 bases agree with TRBD1. Germline V gives CDR1 MGHDK, CDR2 SYGVNS. The junction had 3 bases not matched to a gene; V was cut back by 4 bases and J by 4 bases. This CDR3 comprises 13 residues. The CDR3 bases are TGTGCCAGCAGTGGACAGGGCAGCACTGAAGCTTTCTTT. Amino acid sequence: CASSGQGSTEAFF.

The gene calls are TRBV11-3 and TRBJ2-5, with 7 bases fitting TRBD2. J was trimmed by 4 bases and V by 1 base; bases with no gene match: 3. Germline V gene sequence: CDR1 SGHNT, CDR2 YENEEA. The length of the CDR3 is 14 residues. For the CDR3, the DNA is TGTGCCAGCAGCTTAGGAGGGGAGGGAGAGACCCAGTACTTC. Protein product: CASSLGGEGETQYF.

V is TRBV7-3 and J is TRBJ2-2, with D perhaps matching TRBD1 (5 bases). The V and J ends lost 1 base and 2 bases respectively, with 8 bases between them. The CDR3 has 15 residues. The germline gives CDR1 SGHTA, CDR2 FQGTGA. DNA of the CDR3: TGTGCCAGCAGCTTAAGTGGACAAAACACCGGGGAGCTGTTTTTT. Protein product: CASSLSGQNTGELFF.

The chain carries TRBV19 and TRBJ2-3, with a tentative D call TRBD2 (6 bases). Germline V lookup: CDR1 LNHDA, CDR2 SQIVND (reference sequence). Trimming took off 5 bases at V and 0 bases at J, with 12 bases between the two ends. The CDR3 consists of 15 residues. The CDR3 DNA is TGTGCCAGTAGTCCCAGGGCGGGGAGCACAGATACGCAGTATTTT. It specifies CASSPRAGSTDTQYF. Drawing the rest from reference TRBV19 and TRBJ2-3, the complete variable domain is DGGITQSPKYLFRKEGQNVTLSCEQNLNHDAMYWYRQDPGQGLRLIYYSQIVNDFQKGDIAEGYSVSREKKESFPLTVTSAQKNPTAFYLCASSPRAGSTDTQYFGPGTRLTVL.

The genes are TRBV19 and TRBJ2-1; 7 bases are shared with TRBD1. Trimming took 3 bases from V and 8 from J; bases not matched to a gene: 10. The germline CDR1 and CDR2 sequences are LNHDA and SQIVND (reference sequence). This CDR3 has 15 amino acids. CDR3 sequence reads: CASSIRGTVQYEQFF. As DNA, the CDR3 is TGTGCCAGTAGTATCAGGGGGACAGTACAATATGAGCAGTTCTTC. Supplemented by reference TRBV19 and TRBJ2-1, the full variable domain reads DGGITQSPKYLFRKEGQNVTLSCEQNLNHDAMYWYRQDPGQGLRLIYYSQIVNDFQKGDIAEGYSVSREKKESFPLTVTSAQKNPTAFYLCASSIRGTVQYEQFFGPGTRLTVL.

With regard to this clone: Other DNA sequences from this sample encode an identical CDR3 as well. V usage is TRBV7-2 and J usage is TRBJ2-1; perhaps TRBD1 as D (6 bases). Germline CDR1 reads SGHTA; CDR2 reads FQGNSA. The CDR3 length is 14 residues. V lost 3 bases to trimming and J lost 1 base, with 7 bases between them. This CDR3 is CASSFGQSYNEQFF. The DNA of the CDR3 is TGTGCCAGCAGCTTCGGACAGTCCTACAATGAGCAGTTCTTC.

The chain recombines TRBV3-1 (or the pseudogene TRBV3-2) with TRBJ2-3; a weak D match, TRBD2 (6 bases). Per the germline V gene, CDR1 is LGHDT and CDR2 is YNNKEL (reference sequence). This CDR3 is 12 amino acids long. V was pared by 3 bases and J by 5 bases, with 6 bases between. CDR3 nucleotide sequence: TGTGCCAGCAGCCACGGGGGAGATACGCAGTATTTT. Translated, it gives CASSHGGDTQYF.

For the CDR3, the DNA is TGCGCCAGCAGCCAAGGGTTCATATATCTAATCAGCACAGATACGCAGTATTTT. It is translated as CASSQGFIYLISTDTQYF. The chain combines TRBV4-1 with TRBJ2-3, with D uncertain. Per germline, CDR1 MGHRA and CDR2 YSYEKL. The CDR3 contains 18 residues. With 1 base removed from V and 0 bases from J, the gap between germline ends came to 17 bases.

The rearrangement links TRBV5-1 to TRBJ2-5, with a weak D call TRBD2 (7 bases). The germline V gene encodes CDR1 SGHRS and CDR2 YFSETQ. The V gene lost 3 bases and the J gene lost 4 bases, with 13 bases spanning the gap. The length of the CDR3 is 14 residues. For the CDR3, the DNA is TGCGCCAGCAGCTATGGACGGGGGGCAGAGACCCAGTACTTC. Its protein product is CASSYGRGAETQYF. Together with reference TRBV5-1 and TRBJ2-5, the CDR3 gives the full variable domain: KAGVTQTPRYLIKTRGQQVTLSCSPISGHRSVSWYQQTPGQGLQFLFEYFSETQRNKGNFPGRFSGRQFSNSRSEMNVSTLELGDSALYLCASSYGRGAETQYFGPGTRLLVL.

The genes are TRBV19 and TRBJ2-1; 13 bases agree with TRBD2. The ends lost 6 bases at V and 4 bases at J; junction bases unmatched: 6. This CDR3 contains 16 residues. Per germline, CDR1 LNHDA and CDR2 SQIVND (reference sequence). CDR3 region: CASRALAGGLYNEQFF. The DNA of the CDR3 is TGTGCCAGTAGGGCACTAGCGGGGGGGCTATACAATGAGCAGTTCTTC.

This clone has ten or more counts. The chain employs TRBV10-3 and TRBJ1-2; D is undetermined. The CDR3 is 11 residues long. Per germline, CDR1 ENHRY and CDR2 SYGVKD. Between the trimmed V and J ends, which lost 2 bases and 7 bases, there was a span of 5 bases. The CDR3 is CAISELSGYTF. In nucleotides, the CDR3 is TGTGCCATCAGTGAGCTCAGTGGCTACACCTTC.

The chain uses TRBV5-1 and TRBJ1-2; 7 bases fit TRBD1. With 0 bases clipped from V and 8 bases from J, the junction kept 1 base outside the gene matches. The germline V gene encodes CDR1 SGHRS and CDR2 YFSETQ. CDR3 length: 12 residues. CDR3 amino acids: CASSLDRGGYTF. In DNA form, the CDR3 reads TGCGCCAGCAGCTTGGACAGGGGCGGCTACACCTTC.

The chain carries TRBV6-2 or TRBV6-3 and TRBJ2-5; TRBD1 agrees at 8 bases. Germline CDR1 is MNHEY and CDR2 is SVGEGT. V was pared by 6 bases and J by 1 base, with 13 bases of the junction left unmatched. The CDR3 runs 17 residues. CDR3 amino acids: CASSLGQGRGPQETQYF. The CDR3 DNA is TGTGCCAGCAGCCTTGGACAGGGAAGAGGCCCCCAAGAGACCCAGTACTTC.

The chain recombines TRBV7-2 with TRBJ2-7, with 7 bases fitting TRBD1. Germline CDR1 SGHTA, CDR2 FQGNSA. Unmatched junction bases numbered 18, after V lost 5 bases and J lost 2 bases. The CDR3 spans 18 residues. This CDR3 reads CASSAPFGRTGNPYEQYF. Written as DNA, the CDR3 is TGTGCCAGCAGCGCTCCATTTGGGCGGACAGGAAACCCCTACGAGCAGTACTTC.

This chain uses TRBV12-3 or TRBV12-4 with TRBJ1-1; D ambiguous. This CDR3 is 13 amino acids long. Trimming stripped 1 base from V and 8 bases from J, with 11 bases between. The CDR3 is CASSLGQKLEAFF. For the CDR3, the DNA is TGTGCCAGCAGTTTAGGACAAAAACTGGAAGCTTTCTTT.

This sequence joins TRBV5-1 and TRBJ2-5; no clear D gene. This CDR3 spans 13 amino acids. The V end was cut by 2 bases, the J end by 5 bases, with 10 bases between. Germline values: CDR1 SGHRS, CDR2 YFSETQ. CDR3 in amino acids: CASSFSFRETQYF. The CDR3 DNA follows: TGCGCCAGCAGCTTCAGTTTCAGGGAGACCCAGTACTTC.

This clone was picked up one time. V and J are TRBV30 and TRBJ1-2; D gene unclear. Trimming cost V 3 bases and J 1 base, with 9 bases left between them. The germline V gene encodes CDR1 GTSNPN and CDR2 SVGIG (reference sequence). This CDR3 is 13 amino acids long. In nucleotides, the CDR3 is TGTGCCTGGAGCGCCGGCGGTAACTATGGCTACACCTTC. As protein: CAWSAGGNYGYTF. The whole variable domain, remainder taken from reference TRBV30 and TRBJ1-2, is SQTIHQWPATLVQPVGSPLSLECTVEGTSNPNLYWYRQAAGRGLQLLFYSVGIGQISSEVPQNLSASRPQDRQFILSSKKLLLSDSGFYLCAWSAGGNYGYTFGSGTRLTVV.

This CDR3 is CASSLGGSGWSTDTQYF. The CDR3, as DNA: TGTGCCAGCAGCTTAGGAGGGTCGGGTTGGAGCACAGATACGCAGTATTTT. The chain links TRBV11-2 to TRBJ2-3, with TRBD2 as a possible D gene (5 bases). The length of the CDR3 is 17 residues. CDR1 is SGHAT and CDR2 is FQNNGV in the germline V gene. V lost 1 base, J lost 0 bases, and 14 bases lay in between.

The J gene is TRBJ2-2, the V gene TRBV5-1, with D tentatively TRBD1 (6 bases). This CDR3 has 14 amino acids. Germline-derived CDR1 and CDR2 are SGHRS and YFSETQ. V shed 4 bases and J shed 4 bases, with 11 bases lying between them. This CDR3 reads CASSDRQVTGELFF. The CDR3 DNA is TGCGCCAGCAGCGACAGACAGGTCACCGGGGAGCTGTTTTTT. The full variable domain, its missing parts supplied by reference TRBV5-1 and TRBJ2-2, is KAGVTQTPRYLIKTRGQQVTLSCSPISGHRSVSWYQQTPGQGLQFLFEYFSETQRNKGNFPGRFSGRQFSNSRSEMNVSTLELGDSALYLCASSDRQVTGELFFGEGSRLTVL.

This clone was detected once. The chain recombines TRBV2 with TRBJ1-1; TRBD1 matches 8 bases. Unmatched junction bases numbered 3, after V lost 6 bases and J lost 0 bases. CDR3 length: 14 residues. The germline gives CDR1 SNHLY, CDR2 FYNNEI. As DNA, the CDR3 is TGTGCCAGCAGACAGGGGGGACTGAACACTGAAGCTTTCTTT. Translated, it gives CASRQGGLNTEAFF.

V and J are TRBV6-5 and TRBJ1-6, with D uncertain. This CDR3 region has 13 residues. The ends were cut back, 4 bases at V and 8 bases at J, with 9 bases in the middle. Germline CDR1 is MNHEY and CDR2 is SVGAGI. CDR3 DNA: TGTGCCAGCAGTTCAACGGGAGATTCACCCCTCCACTTT. Amino acid sequence: CASSSTGDSPLHF.

The CDR3 DNA reads as TGTGCCAGCAGTGGTCCTAGCGGGGGCTACGAGCAGTACTTC. As protein: CASSGPSGGYEQYF. This rearrangement joins TRBV7-2 to TRBJ2-7; 10 nucleotides align to TRBD2. The CDR3 runs 14 residues. Unmatched junction bases numbered 5, after V lost 6 bases and J lost 3 bases. In germline, CDR1 is SGHTA, CDR2 FQGNSA.

This clone was observed a handful of times. The J gene is TRBJ2-2, the V gene TRBV11-2; no clear D. V was clipped by 4 bases and J by 6 bases, with 12 bases between them. Germline lookup yields CDR1 SGHAT and CDR2 FQNNGV. The CDR3 loop spans 14 amino acids. This CDR3 is CASSSGGSPGELFF. The CDR3 DNA sequence: TGTGCCAGCAGCTCCGGTGGTTCCCCCGGGGAGCTGTTTTTT.

The gene calls are TRBV18 and TRBJ2-7; D possibly corresponds to TRBD2 (6 bases). The CDR3 is made up of 13 amino acids. Germline V lookup: CDR1 KGHSH, CDR2 LQKENI. V lost 3 bases and J lost 6, with 12 bases in between. For the CDR3, the DNA is TGTGCCAGCTCACCGTTCGCGGGATCCGAGCAGTACTTC. It specifies CASSPFAGSEQYF.

V usage is TRBV11-2 and J usage is TRBJ2-5; 8 nucleotides align to TRBD2. The trim removed 5 bases at V and 4 bases at J, leaving 12 bases unmatched. This CDR3 has 16 residues. The germline V gene has CDR1 SGHAT and CDR2 FQNNGV. CDR3 loop: CASSLWSRAGGETQYF. CDR3 sequence (DNA): TGTGCCAGCAGCCTGTGGTCTAGGGCGGGAGGAGAGACCCAGTACTTC.